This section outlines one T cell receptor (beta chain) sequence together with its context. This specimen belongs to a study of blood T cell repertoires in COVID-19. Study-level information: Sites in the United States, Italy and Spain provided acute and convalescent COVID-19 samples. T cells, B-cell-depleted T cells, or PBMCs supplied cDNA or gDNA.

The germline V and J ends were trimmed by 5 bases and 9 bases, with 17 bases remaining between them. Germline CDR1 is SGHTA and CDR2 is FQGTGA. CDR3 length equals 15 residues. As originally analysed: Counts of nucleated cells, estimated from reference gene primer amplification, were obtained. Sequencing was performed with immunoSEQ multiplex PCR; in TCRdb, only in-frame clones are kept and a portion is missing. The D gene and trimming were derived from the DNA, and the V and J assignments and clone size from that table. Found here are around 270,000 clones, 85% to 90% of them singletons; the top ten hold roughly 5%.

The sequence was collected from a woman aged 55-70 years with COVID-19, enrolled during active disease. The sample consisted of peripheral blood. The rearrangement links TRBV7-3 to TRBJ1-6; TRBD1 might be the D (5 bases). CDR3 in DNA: TGTGCCAGCAGCCCGGGGGGAGGGAGTGGTTCACCCCTCCACTTT. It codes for CASSPGGGSGSPLHF.